A single sample is the source of the 5 T cell receptor beta chains below, sequenced in a study of shared clonotypes between healthy human individuals. Clones were read by immunoSEQ multiplex PCR, and TCRdb kept only the in-frame ones, dropping some. This table has about 2 million clones, over 85% appearing once. Naive CD8 cells lacked CD45RO and underwent positive selection for CCR7, leaving out terminally differentiated effector memory CD45RA+ cells. The sample was naive CD8+ T cells sorted from blood. The receptors were sampled from a man in his late teens or twenties in good health.

The gene calls are TRBV5-4 and TRBJ2-7, with 8 bases identical to TRBD2. Germline CDR1 is SGHNT and CDR2 is YYREEE (reference sequence). With V trimmed by 5 bases and J by 6 bases, 10 bases remained unmatched. The CDR3 length is 14 residues. DNA for the CDR3: TGTGCCAGCAGTACCCTGCGGGAGGACGGCGAGCAGTACTTC. Translating gives CASSTLREDGEQYF. The full variable domain, in which reference TRBV5-4 and TRBJ2-7 provide the parts outside the CDR3, is ETGVTQSPTHLIKTRGQQVTLRCSSQSGHNTVSWYQQALGQGPQFIFQYYREEENGRGNFPPRFSGLQFPNYSSELNVNALELDDSALYLCASSTLREDGEQYFGPGTRLTVT.

This sequence joins TRBV13 and TRBJ1-1; D not resolved. Looked up from germline, CDR1 is PRHDT and CDR2 is FYEKMQ (reference sequence). The ends were cut back, 4 bases at V and 3 bases at J, with 12 bases in the middle. The CDR3 covers 14 residues. The CDR3 here is CASSSDQTDTEAFF. The CDR3 DNA is TGTGCCAGCAGCTCGGACCAAACGGACACTGAAGCTTTCTTT.

The rearrangement links TRBV27 to TRBJ2-1; D unclear. V lost 5 bases and J 14 bases, leaving 13 bases between the germline ends. From germline, CDR1 is MNHEY and CDR2 SMNVEV (reference sequence). The CDR3 loop spans 11 amino acids. CDR3 DNA: TGTGCCAGCAGTCGAGATAGTCGGGAGTTCTTC. The encoded protein is CASSRDSREFF.

This chain connects TRBV2 to TRBJ2-1; 7 bases match TRBD2. The germline gives CDR1 SNHLY, CDR2 FYNNEI. The junction had 8 bases not matched to a gene; V was cut back by 3 bases and J by 3 bases. The CDR3 loop spans 16 amino acids. CDR3 DNA sequence: TGTGCCAGCAGTGACAATCCGGGACTACACTACAATGAGCAGTTCTTC. Translated, it gives CASSDNPGLHYNEQFF.

The chain links TRBV5-1 to TRBJ2-2; TRBD2 is a possible D gene (5 bases). The CDR3 runs to 15 residues. CDR1 and CDR2 (germline): SGHRS, YFSETQ. V lost 3 bases and J lost 4, with 13 bases in between. CDR3 nucleotides: TGCGCCAGCAGCTCCGAGCGGTACCTCACCGGGGAGCTGTTTTTT. This gives the protein CASSSERYLTGELFF.